At least ten counts were recorded for the clone carrying this T cell receptor (beta chain). What it recognizes is unknown. Trimming took 4 bases from V and 5 from J; bases not matched to a gene: 4. CDR1 is SGDLS, CDR2 YYNGEE, per germline. The CDR3 consists of 16 residues. The sample is drawn from a study of CD8 T cells in ankylosing spondylitis. With molecular barcodes, quantitative 5'-RACE was used to make the TCR beta libraries. TCRdb re-derived calls from the 5' RACE reads in MiXCR, one entry per CDR3 protein. Among under 15,000 distinct CDR3 sequences listed, 2.8% were seen once. Study outcomes and limitations: Disease-linked clones reportedly showed significant enrichment in matched ankylosing spondylitis synovial fluid.

This TCR was recovered from a male donor with ankylosing spondylitis or in good health (not recorded which). The rearrangement joins TRBV9 to TRBJ2-2, with 14 bases identical to TRBD2. The source material was blood, either unsorted or a sorted T cell fraction (not recorded which). The CDR3 bases are TGTGCCAGCAGCATTGGACTAGCGGGAGGAACCGGGGAGCTGTTTTTT. Its protein is CASSIGLAGGTGELFF.